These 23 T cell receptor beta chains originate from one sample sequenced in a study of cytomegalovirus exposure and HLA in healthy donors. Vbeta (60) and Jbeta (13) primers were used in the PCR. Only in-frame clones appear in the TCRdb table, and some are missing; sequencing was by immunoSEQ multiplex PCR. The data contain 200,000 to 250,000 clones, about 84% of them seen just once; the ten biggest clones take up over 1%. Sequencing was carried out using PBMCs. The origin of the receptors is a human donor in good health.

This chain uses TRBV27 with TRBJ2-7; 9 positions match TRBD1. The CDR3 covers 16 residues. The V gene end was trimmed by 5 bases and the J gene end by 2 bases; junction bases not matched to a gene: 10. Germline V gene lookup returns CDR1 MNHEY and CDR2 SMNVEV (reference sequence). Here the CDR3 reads CASSQTGTGLAYEQYF. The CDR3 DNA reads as TGTGCCAGCAGTCAGACCGGGACAGGGTTGGCCTACGAGCAGTACTTC.

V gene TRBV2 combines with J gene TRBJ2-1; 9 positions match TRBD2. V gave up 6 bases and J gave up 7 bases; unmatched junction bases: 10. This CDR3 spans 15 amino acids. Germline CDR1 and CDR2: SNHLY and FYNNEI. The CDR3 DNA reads TGTGCCAGCAGACCGGGGACTAGCCCTGGGAATGAGCAGTTCTTC. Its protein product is CASRPGTSPGNEQFF.

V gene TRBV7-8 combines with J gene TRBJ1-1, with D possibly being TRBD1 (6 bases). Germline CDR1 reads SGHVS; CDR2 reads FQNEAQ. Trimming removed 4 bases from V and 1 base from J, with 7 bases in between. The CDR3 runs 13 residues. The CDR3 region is CASSSDRNTEAFF. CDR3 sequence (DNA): TGTGCCAGCAGCTCGGACAGGAACACTGAAGCTTTCTTT.

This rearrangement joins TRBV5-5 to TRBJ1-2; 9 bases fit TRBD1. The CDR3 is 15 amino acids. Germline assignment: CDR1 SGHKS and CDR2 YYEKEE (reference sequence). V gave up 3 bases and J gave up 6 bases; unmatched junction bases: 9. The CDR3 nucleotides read TGTGCCAGCAGCTCCTGGACGGACAGGGGTGATGGCTACACCTTC. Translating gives CASSSWTDRGDGYTF.

The CDR3 DNA reads as TGTGCCACCAAGAGGGCCGAACTCTACGAGCAGTACTTC. This sequence encodes CATKRAELYEQYF. The chain combines TRBV27 with TRBJ2-7; TRBD2 might be the D (5 bases). This CDR3 spans 13 amino acids. Trimming pared 10 bases from V and 3 bases from J, leaving 16 bases between. In germline, CDR1 is MNHEY, CDR2 SMNVEV (reference sequence).

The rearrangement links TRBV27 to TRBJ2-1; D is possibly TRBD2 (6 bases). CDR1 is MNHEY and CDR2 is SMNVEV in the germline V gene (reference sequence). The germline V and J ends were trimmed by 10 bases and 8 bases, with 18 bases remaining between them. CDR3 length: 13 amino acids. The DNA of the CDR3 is TGTGCCACTGCGGGGATCCGGGCACATGAGCAGTTCTTC. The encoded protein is CATAGIRAHEQFF.

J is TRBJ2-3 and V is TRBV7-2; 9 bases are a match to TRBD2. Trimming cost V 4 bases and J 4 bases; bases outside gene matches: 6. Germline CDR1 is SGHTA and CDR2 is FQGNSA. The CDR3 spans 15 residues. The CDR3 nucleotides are TGTGCCAGCAGCTATTATAGCGGGAGTGCAGATACGCAGTATTTT. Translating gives CASSYYSGSADTQYF.

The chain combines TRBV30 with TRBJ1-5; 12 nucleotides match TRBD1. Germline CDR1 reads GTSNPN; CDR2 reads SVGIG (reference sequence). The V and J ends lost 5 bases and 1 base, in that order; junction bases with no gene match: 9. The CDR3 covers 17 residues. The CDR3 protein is CAWYRDRGPWSNQPQHF. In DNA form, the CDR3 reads TGTGCCTGGTACCGGGACAGGGGGCCGTGGAGCAATCAGCCCCAGCATTTT.

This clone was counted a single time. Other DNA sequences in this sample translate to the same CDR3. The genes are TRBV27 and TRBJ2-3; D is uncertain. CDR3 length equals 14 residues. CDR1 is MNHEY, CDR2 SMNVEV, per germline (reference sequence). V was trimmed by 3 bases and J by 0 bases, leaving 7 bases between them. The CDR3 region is CASSLRGSTDTQYF. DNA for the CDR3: TGTGCCAGCAGTTTGCGCGGAAGCACAGATACGCAGTATTTT.

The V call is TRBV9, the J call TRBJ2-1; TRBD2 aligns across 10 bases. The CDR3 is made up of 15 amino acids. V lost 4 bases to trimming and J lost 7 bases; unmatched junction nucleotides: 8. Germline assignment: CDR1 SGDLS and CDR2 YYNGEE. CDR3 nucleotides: TGTGCCAGCAGCCCCCTAGGACTAGCGGTTAATGAGCAGTTCTTC. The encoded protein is CASSPLGLAVNEQFF.

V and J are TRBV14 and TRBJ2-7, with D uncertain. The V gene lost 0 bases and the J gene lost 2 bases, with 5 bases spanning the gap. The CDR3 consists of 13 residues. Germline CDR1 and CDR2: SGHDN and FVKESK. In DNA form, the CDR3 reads TGTGCCAGCAGCCAAGATGGCCCCTACGAGCAGTACTTC. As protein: CASSQDGPYEQYF.

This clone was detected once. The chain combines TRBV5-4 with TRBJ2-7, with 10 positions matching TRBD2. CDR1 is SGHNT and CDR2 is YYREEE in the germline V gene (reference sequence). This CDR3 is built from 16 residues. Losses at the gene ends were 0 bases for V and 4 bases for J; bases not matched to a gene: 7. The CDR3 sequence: CASSLGGSGGLYEQYF. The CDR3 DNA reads TGTGCCAGCAGCTTGGGGGGTAGCGGGGGGCTATACGAGCAGTACTTC.

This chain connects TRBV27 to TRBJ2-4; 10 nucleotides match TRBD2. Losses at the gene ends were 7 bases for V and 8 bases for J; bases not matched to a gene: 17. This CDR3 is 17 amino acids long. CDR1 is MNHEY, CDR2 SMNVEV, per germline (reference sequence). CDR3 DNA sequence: TGTGCCAGCACCGTGGAGGTGAGCGGGAGGGCTTGGGACATTCAGTACTTC. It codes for CASTVEVSGRAWDIQYF.

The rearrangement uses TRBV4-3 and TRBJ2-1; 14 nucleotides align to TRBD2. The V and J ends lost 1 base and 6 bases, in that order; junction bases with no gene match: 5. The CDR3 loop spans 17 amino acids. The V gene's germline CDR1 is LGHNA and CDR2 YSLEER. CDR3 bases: TGCGCCAGCAGCCAAGGGACTAGCGGGAGGTTCCGCAATGAGCAGTTCTTC. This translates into CASSQGTSGRFRNEQFF.

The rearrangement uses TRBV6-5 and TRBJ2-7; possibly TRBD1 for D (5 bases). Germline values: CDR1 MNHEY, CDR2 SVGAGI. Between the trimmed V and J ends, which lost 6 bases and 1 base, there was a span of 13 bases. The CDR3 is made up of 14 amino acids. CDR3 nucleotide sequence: TGTGCCAGCAGCCTGACAGACAGTTCCTACGAGCAGTACTTC. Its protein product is CASSLTDSSYEQYF.

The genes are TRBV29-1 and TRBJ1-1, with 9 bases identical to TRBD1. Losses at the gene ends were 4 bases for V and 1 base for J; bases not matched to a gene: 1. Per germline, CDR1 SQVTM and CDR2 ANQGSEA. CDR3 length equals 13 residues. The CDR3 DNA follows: TGCAGCGTTGTGACAGGGGGGAACACTGAAGCTTTCTTT. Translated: CSVVTGGNTEAFF.

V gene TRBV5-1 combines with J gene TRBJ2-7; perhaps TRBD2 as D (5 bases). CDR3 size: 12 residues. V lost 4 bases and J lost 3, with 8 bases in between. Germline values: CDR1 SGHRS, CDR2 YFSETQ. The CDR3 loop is CASSRDYYEQYF. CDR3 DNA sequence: TGCGCCAGCAGCCGAGACTACTACGAGCAGTACTTC.

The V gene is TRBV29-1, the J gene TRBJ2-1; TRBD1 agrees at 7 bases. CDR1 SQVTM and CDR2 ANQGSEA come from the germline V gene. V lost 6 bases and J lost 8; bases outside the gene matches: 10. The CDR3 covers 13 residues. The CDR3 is CSVDRRVVDEQFF. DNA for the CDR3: TGCAGCGTGGACAGGCGGGTAGTCGATGAGCAGTTCTTC.

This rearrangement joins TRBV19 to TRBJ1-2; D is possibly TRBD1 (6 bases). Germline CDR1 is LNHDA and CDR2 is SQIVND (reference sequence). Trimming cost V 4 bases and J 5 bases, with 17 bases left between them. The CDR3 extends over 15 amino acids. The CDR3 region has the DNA TGTGCCAGTAGTACCCCGGGACAAGTGCCTTATGGCTACACCTTC. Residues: CASSTPGQVPYGYTF.

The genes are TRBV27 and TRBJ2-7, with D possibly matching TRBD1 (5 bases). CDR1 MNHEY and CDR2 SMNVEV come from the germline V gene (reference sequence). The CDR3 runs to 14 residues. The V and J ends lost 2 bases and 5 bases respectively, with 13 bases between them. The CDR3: CASSLKGSGHEQYF. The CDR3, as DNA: TGTGCCAGCAGTTTAAAGGGGTCAGGCCACGAGCAGTACTTC.

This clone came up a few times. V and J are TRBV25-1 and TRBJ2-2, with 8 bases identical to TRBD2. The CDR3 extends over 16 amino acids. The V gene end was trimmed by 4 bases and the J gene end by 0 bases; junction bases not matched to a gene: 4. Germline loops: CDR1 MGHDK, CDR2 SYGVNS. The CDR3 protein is CASSAIAGTNTGELFF. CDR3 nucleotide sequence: TGTGCCAGCAGTGCGATAGCGGGGACGAACACCGGGGAGCTGTTTTTT.

CDR3 DNA sequence: TGTGCCAGTAGTATCGGGACAGGTGCCTCTGGAAACACCATATATTTT. The encoded protein is CASSIGTGASGNTIYF. The chain links TRBV19 to TRBJ1-3; 8 bases map to TRBD1. This CDR3 has 16 residues. Germline CDR1 LNHDA, CDR2 SQIVND (reference sequence). J lost 0 bases, V lost 3 bases, and 4 bases had no gene match.

The CDR3 bases are TGTGCCAGCAGTTTGGGACTAGCGGAATACAATGAGCAGTTCTTC. Translated, it gives CASSLGLAEYNEQFF. The chain links TRBV27 to TRBJ2-1; 11 nucleotides agree with TRBD2. This CDR3 spans 15 amino acids. V trimming: 3 bases; J trimming: 4 bases; junction bases outside the gene matches: 2. Germline lookup yields CDR1 MNHEY and CDR2 SMNVEV (reference sequence).